The present T cell receptor (beta chain) was sequenced within a study of monozygotic twins with cystic fibrosis. Whole-study findings and limits: Monozygotic CF twins shared more identical nucleotide clonotypes than unrelated patients. V usage most resembled the co-twin in 13 of 16 pairs. The repertoire was suggested to be naive-dominated, clonality median around 0.0093.

Measured with immunoSEQ multiplex PCR; TCRdb has only the in-frame clones, and not every one. The sample shows 30,000 to 35,000 clones, 92% of them seen only once. As regards this clone: Its matching antigen is unknown.

CDR1 KGHSH and CDR2 LQKENI come from the germline V gene. Germline trimming cut 2 bases from V and 0 bases from J; bases unmatched to any gene: 1. The CDR3 has 16 residues. Sequencing used blood. This chain joins TRBV18 and TRBJ2-2, with TRBD2 identical over 9 bases. The TCR sequence derives from a girl aged 2 to 10 with cystic fibrosis. CDR3 in amino acids: CASSPSGGSNTGELFF. CDR3 DNA sequence: TGTGCCAGCTCACCAAGCGGGGGGTCGAACACCGGGGAGCTGTTTTTT.